These 2 T cell receptor beta chains came from one sample sequenced in a study of cytomegalovirus exposure and HLA in healthy donors. 13 Jbeta primers and 60 Vbeta primers were used for the PCR. Assay: immunoSEQ multiplex PCR; the TCRdb copy retains only in-frame clones and omits some. This table holds under 150,000 clones, 70% to 85% found once. The sample taken for sequencing was PBMCs. The origin of the receptors is a man aged 25 to 45 in good health and CMV-seropositive.

This chain joins TRBV28 and TRBJ2-3, with 14 bases lining up with TRBD2. Trimming removed 7 bases from V and 1 base from J; junction bases left unmatched: 7. The CDR3 consists of 17 residues. Germline CDR1 reads MDHEN; CDR2 reads SYDVKM. The CDR3 reads CASKRTSGRWGTDTQYF. CDR3 coding DNA: TGTGCCAGCAAAAGGACTAGCGGGAGGTGGGGCACAGATACGCAGTATTTT.

V gene TRBV14 combines with J gene TRBJ1-1; D is unclear. CDR1 SGHDN and CDR2 FVKESK come from the germline V gene. V lost 0 bases and J 10 bases, leaving 12 bases between the germline ends. The CDR3 is 13 amino acids. The DNA of the CDR3 is TGTGCCAGCAGCCAAGATAGGAGGCAGAGAGCTTTCTTT. Protein product: CASSQDRRQRAFF.